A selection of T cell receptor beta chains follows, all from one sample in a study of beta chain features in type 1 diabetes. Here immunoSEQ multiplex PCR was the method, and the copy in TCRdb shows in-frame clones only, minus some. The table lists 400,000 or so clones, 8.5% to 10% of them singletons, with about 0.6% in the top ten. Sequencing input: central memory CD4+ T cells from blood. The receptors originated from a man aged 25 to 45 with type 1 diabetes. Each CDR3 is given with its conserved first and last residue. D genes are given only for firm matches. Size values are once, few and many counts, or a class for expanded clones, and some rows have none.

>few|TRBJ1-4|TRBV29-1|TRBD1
CSVVGTATNEKLFF
TGCAGCGTTGTCGGGACAGCAACTAATGAAAAACTGTTTTTT
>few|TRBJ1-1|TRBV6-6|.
CASRDDSLNTEAFF
TGTGCCAGCAGAGACGACAGCCTGAACACTGAAGCTTTCTTT
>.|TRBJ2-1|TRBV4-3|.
CASSQDGHHNEQFF
TGCGCCAGCAGCCAAGATGGCCATCACAATGAGCAGTTCTTC
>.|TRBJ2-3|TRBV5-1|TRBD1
CASSSWTGSTDTQYF
TGCGCCAGCAGCTCCTGGACAGGGAGCACAGATACGCAGTATTTT
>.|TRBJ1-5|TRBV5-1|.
CASSLAGASNQPQHF
TGCGCCAGCAGCTTGGCGGGGGCGAGCAATCAGCCCCAGCATTTT
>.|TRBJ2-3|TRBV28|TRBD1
CASSSRTGGTDTQYF
TGTGCCAGCAGTTCTCGGACAGGGGGAACAGATACGCAGTATTTT
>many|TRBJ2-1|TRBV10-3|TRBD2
CAITREGRGEQFF
TGTGCCATCACCCGGGAGGGCCGGGGTGAGCAGTTCTTC
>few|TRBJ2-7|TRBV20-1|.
CSASRGYEQYF
TGCAGTGCTAGCCGGGGCTACGAGCAGTACTTC
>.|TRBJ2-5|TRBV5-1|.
CASSPIGRKETQYF
TGCGCCAGCAGCCCGATAGGGAGAAAAGAGACCCAGTACTTC
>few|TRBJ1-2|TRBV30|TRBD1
CAWSVPGQGNYGYTF
TGTGCCTGGAGTGTACCAGGACAGGGGAATTATGGCTACACCTTC
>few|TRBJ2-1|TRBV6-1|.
CASREQGGHEQFF
TGTGCCAGCAGGGAACAGGGCGGGCATGAGCAGTTCTTC
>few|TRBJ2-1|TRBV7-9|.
CASSLGPNKFF
TGTGCCAGCAGCTTAGGTCCAAACAAGTTCTTC
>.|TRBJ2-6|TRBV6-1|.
CASSNSGANVLTF
TGTGCCAGCAGTAACTCTGGGGCCAACGTCCTGACTTTC
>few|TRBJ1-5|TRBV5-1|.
CASSLGYPSNQPQHF
TGCGCCAGCAGCTTGGGTTATCCTAGCAATCAGCCCCAGCATTTT
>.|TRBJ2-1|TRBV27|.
CASSLRGYNEQFF
TGTGCCAGCAGTTTGAGGGGGTACAATGAGCAGTTCTTC
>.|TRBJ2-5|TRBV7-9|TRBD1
CASSTQGAGETQYF
TGTGCCAGCAGCACACAGGGGGCAGGAGAGACCCAGTACTTC
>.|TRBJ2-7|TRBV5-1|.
CASSPPTVSSGEQYF
TGCGCCAGCAGCCCCCCGACAGTGTCCTCTGGTGAGCAGTACTTC
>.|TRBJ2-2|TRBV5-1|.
CASSLKDILNTGELFF
TGCGCCAGCAGCTTGAAGGACATATTGAACACCGGGGAGCTGTTTTTT
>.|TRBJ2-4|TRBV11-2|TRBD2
CASSLERTSGVAKNIQYF
TGTGCCAGCAGCTTAGAGAGGACTAGCGGAGTAGCCAAAAACATTCAGTACTTC
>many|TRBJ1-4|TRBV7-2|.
CASSSQGSGEKLFF
TGTGCCAGCAGCTCACAGGGTTCGGGTGAAAAACTGTTTTTT
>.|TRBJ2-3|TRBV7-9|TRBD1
CASSPEFWDRGTDTQYF
TGTGCCAGCAGCCCGGAGTTTTGGGACAGGGGAACAGATACGCAGTATTTT
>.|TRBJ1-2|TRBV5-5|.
CASVGGLTNYGYTF
TGTGCCAGCGTTGGGGGCCTTACTAACTATGGCTACACCTTC
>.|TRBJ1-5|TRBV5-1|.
CASSLVPGGNQPQHF
TGCGCCAGCAGCTTGGTTCCAGGGGGCAATCAGCCCCAGCATTTT
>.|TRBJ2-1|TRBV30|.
CAWTAGVTYNEQFF
TGTGCCTGGACTGCAGGGGTTACCTACAATGAGCAGTTCTTC
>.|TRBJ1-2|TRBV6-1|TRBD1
CASSVTGQGAYGYTF
TGTGCCAGCAGTGTCACTGGACAGGGGGCCTATGGCTACACCTTC
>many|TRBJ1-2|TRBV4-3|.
CASSQGVGGATGGYTF
TGCGCCAGCAGCCAAGGGGTTGGAGGCGCAACGGGGGGCTACACCTTC
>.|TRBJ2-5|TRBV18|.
CASSPLRQNNEQYF
TGTGCCAGCTCACCCTTGAGGCAGAACAATGAGCAGTACTTC
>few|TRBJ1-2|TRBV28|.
CASRIGRAGGYGYTF
TGTGCCAGCAGGATTGGACGGGCAGGCGGCTATGGCTACACCTTC
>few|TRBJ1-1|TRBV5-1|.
CASSPQEGPNTEAFF
TGCGCCAGCAGCCCCCAAGAGGGGCCCAACACTGAAGCTTTCTTT
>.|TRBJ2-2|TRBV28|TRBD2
CASRPTSGRMGGELFF
TGTGCCAGCAGGCCTACTAGCGGGAGGATGGGCGGGGAGCTGTTTTTT
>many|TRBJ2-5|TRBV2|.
CASSDSGPQETQYF
TGTGCCAGCAGTGATAGCGGTCCACAAGAGACCCAGTACTTC
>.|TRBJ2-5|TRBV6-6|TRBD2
CASTRGLAGEQTQYF
TGTGCCAGCACCAGAGGACTAGCGGGAGAACAGACCCAGTACTTC
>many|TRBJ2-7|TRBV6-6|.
CASSYSYYEQYF
TGTGCCAGCAGTTACTCGTACTACGAGCAGTACTTC
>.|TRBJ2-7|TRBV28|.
CASGGDSTYEQYF
TGTGCCAGTGGCGGAGACTCCACCTACGAGCAGTACTTC
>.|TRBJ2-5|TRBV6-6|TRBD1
CASSPTGTGEETQYF
TGTGCCAGCAGTCCAACAGGGACAGGGGAAGAGACCCAGTACTTC
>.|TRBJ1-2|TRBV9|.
CASSVAAGSGGYTF
TGTGCCAGCAGCGTAGCAGCAGGGTCGGGTGGCTACACCTTC
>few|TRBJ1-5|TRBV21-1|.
CASSKGCPRGFLQPQHF
TGTGCCAGCAGCAAGGGCTGCCCCAGGGGGTTTTTACAGCCCCAGCATTTT
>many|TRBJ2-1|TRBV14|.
CASSQAGEQFF
TGTGCCAGCAGCCAAGCGGGAGAGCAGTTCTTC
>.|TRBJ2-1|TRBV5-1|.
CASSDGTWGNEQFF
TGCGCCAGCAGCGACGGGACCTGGGGTAATGAGCAGTTCTTC
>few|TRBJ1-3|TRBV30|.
CAWSVPSPGNTIYF
TGTGCCTGGAGTGTGCCCAGTCCTGGAAACACCATATATTTT
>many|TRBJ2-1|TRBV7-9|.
CASSREGNEQFF
TGTGCCAGCAGCCGAGAGGGGAATGAGCAGTTCTTC
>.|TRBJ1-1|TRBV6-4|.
CASSIGTGAEAFF
TGTGCCAGCAGCATTGGGACGGGGGCTGAAGCTTTCTTT
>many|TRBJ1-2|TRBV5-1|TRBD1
CASSTTQGALGYTF
TGCGCCAGCAGCACCACACAGGGGGCGCTTGGCTACACCTTC
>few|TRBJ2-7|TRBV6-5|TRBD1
CASSPRQGAAYEQYF
TGTGCCAGCAGTCCTCGACAGGGGGCGGCCTACGAGCAGTACTTC
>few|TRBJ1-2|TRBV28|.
CASSLTGLDGYTF
TGTGCCAGCAGTTTAACAGGGTTGGATGGCTACACCTTC
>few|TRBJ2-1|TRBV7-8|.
CASSPRLNEQFF
TGTGCCAGCAGCCCCCGGCTCAATGAGCAGTTCTTC
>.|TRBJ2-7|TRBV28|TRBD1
CASSFPPGTASSYEQYF
TGTGCCAGCAGTTTCCCTCCCGGGACAGCGAGCTCCTACGAGCAGTACTTC
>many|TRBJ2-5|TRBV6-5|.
CASSSGAQETQYF
TGTGCCAGCAGTTCAGGGGCCCAAGAGACCCAGTACTTC
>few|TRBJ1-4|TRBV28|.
CASSLLTRAANEKLFF
TGTGCCAGCAGTCTATTGACGCGCGCAGCTAATGAAAAACTGTTTTTT
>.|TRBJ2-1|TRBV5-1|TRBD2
CASSSGTTSDEQFF
TGCGCCAGCAGCTCCGGGACTACAAGCGATGAGCAGTTCTTC